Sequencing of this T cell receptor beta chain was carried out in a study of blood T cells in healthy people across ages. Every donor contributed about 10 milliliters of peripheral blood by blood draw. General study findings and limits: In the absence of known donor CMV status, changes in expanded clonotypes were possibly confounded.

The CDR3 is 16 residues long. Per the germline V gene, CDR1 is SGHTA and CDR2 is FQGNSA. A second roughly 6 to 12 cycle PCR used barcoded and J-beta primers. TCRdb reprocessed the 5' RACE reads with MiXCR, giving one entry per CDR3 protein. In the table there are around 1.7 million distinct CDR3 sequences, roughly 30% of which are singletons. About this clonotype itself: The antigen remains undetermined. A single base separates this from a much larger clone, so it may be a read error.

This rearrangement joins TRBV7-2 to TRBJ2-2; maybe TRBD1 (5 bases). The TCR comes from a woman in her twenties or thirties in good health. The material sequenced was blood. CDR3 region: CAGSSFGAGWSGELFF. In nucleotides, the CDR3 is TGTGCCGGCAGCTCCTTTGGGGCAGGGTGGTCCGGGGAGCTGTTTTTT.